The clone carrying this T cell receptor beta chain was recorded many times. These data belong to a study of breast tumors, draining lymph nodes, adjacent tissues. Trimming shortened V by 10 bases and J by 5 bases, and 18 bases separated the two germline ends. This CDR3 is 13 amino acids long. Germline CDR1 MNHEY, CDR2 SVGEGT. MiXCR, run by TCRdb on the multiplex PCR reads, gives a single entry per CDR3 protein. The sample consists of roughly 86,000 distinct CDR3 sequences, about 20% of them appearing once. Samples came from axillary lymph nodes draining the breast cancer. The sample taken for sequencing was axillary lymph node tissue. The chain combines TRBV6-2 or TRBV6-3 with TRBJ2-7; D is perhaps TRBD2 (6 bases). The TCR comes from a female donor with breast cancer. Some clones in this sample may be carry-over from other donors' samples. The CDR3 reads CAIARGRLDEQYF. For the CDR3, the DNA is TGTGCCATCGCGAGAGGGAGGCTCGACGAGCAGTACTTC.